The present T cell receptor beta chain was sequenced within a study of shared clonotypes between healthy human individuals. Study-level findings and limits: Naive subsets generally had larger estimated richness than memory subsets.

Worth noting for this clone: Antigen specificity is unknown.

The authors split each subset's genomic DNA evenly across several immunoSEQ plates. Assay used: immunoSEQ multiplex PCR; TCRdb lists only in-frame clones, some missing. The sample lists a few million clones; 95% were seen once. The CDR3 runs to 12 residues. Germline V lookup: CDR1 MNHNS, CDR2 SASEGT. V lost 6 bases, J lost 10 bases, and 10 bases lay in between. The sequenced sample was naive CD4+ T cells sorted from blood. Subset: CD45RA+ positively selected. This TCR derives from a man younger than 35 in good health. The rearrangement links TRBV6-1 to TRBJ1-6; D unresolved. The CDR3: CASSRWRSPLHF. CDR3 coding DNA: TGTGCCAGCAGCAGGTGGCGCTCACCCCTCCACTTT.